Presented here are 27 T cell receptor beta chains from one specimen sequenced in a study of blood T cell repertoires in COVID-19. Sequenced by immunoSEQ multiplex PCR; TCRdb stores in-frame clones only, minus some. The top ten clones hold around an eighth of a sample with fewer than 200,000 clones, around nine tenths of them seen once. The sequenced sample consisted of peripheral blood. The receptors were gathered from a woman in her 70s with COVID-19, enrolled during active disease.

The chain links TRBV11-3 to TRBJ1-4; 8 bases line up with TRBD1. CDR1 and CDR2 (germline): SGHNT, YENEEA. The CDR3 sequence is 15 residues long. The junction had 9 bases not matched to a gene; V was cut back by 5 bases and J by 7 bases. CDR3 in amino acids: CASSRRQGSSEKLFF. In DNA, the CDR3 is TGTGCCAGCAGCAGACGACAGGGGAGTAGTGAAAAACTGTTTTTT.

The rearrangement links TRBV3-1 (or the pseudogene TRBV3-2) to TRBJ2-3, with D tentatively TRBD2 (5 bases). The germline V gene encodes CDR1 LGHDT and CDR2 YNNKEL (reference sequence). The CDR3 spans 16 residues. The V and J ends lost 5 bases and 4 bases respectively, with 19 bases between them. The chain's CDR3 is CASSYRLTPSADTQYF. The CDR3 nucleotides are TGTGCCAGCAGCTACCGACTAACCCCCAGCGCAGATACGCAGTATTTT.

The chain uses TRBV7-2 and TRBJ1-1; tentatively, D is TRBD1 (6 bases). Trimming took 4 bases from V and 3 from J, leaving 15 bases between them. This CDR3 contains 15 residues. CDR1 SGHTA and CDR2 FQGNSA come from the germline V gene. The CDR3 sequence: CASSYFGSGDTEAFF. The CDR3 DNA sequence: TGTGCCAGCAGCTACTTCGGGTCAGGGGACACTGAAGCTTTCTTT.

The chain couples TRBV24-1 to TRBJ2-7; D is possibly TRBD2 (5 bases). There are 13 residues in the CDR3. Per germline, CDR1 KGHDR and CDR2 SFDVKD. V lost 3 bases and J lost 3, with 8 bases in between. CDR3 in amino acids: CATSDPRDYEQYF. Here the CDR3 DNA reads TGTGCCACCAGTGATCCCCGGGACTACGAGCAGTACTTC.

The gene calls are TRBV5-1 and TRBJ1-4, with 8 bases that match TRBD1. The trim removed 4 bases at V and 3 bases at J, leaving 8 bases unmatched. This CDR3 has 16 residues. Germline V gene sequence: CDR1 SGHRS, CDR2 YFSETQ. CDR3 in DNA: TGCGCCAGCAGCGCCTCCACGGGACAGGCTAATGAAAAACTGTTTTTT. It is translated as CASSASTGQANEKLFF. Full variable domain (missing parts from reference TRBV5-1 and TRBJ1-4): KAGVTQTPRYLIKTRGQQVTLSCSPISGHRSVSWYQQTPGQGLQFLFEYFSETQRNKGNFPGRFSGRQFSNSRSEMNVSTLELGDSALYLCASSASTGQANEKLFFGSGTQLSVL.

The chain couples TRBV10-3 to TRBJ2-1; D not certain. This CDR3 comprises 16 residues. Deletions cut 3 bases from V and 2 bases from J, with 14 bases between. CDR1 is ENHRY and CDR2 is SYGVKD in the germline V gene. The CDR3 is CAISENGPPTYNEQFF. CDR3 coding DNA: TGTGCCATCAGTGAAAATGGGCCACCCACCTACAATGAGCAGTTCTTC.

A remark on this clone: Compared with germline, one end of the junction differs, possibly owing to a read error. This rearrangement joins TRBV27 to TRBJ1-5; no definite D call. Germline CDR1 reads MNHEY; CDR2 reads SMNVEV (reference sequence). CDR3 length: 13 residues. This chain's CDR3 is CASSPDFNHPQHF. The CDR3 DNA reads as TGTGCCAGCAGCCCGGACTTTAATCATCCCCAGCATTTT.

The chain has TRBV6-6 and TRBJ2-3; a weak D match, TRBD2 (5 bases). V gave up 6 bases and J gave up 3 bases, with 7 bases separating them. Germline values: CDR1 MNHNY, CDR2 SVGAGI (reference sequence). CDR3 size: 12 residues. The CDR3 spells CASRRTTDTQYF. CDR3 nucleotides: TGTGCCAGCAGACGGACTACAGATACGCAGTATTTT.

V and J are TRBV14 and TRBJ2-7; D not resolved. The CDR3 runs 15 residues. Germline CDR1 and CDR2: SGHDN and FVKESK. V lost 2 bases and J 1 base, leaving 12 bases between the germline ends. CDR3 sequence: CASSQYPRSSYEQYF. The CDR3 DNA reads TGTGCCAGCAGCCAATACCCGCGGTCGTCCTACGAGCAGTACTTC. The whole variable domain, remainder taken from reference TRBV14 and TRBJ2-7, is EAGVTQFPSHSVIEKGQTVTLRCDPISGHDNLYWYRRVMGKEIKFLLHFVKESKQDESGMPNNRFLAERTGGTYSTLKVQPAELEDSGVYFCASSQYPRSSYEQYFGPGTRLTVT.

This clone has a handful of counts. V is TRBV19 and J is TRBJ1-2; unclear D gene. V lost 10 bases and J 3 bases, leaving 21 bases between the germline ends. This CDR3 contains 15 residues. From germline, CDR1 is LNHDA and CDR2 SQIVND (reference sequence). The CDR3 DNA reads TGTGCCACGACGGCAGCGCACAACAACCACTATGGCTACACCTTC. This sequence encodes CATTAAHNNHYGYTF.

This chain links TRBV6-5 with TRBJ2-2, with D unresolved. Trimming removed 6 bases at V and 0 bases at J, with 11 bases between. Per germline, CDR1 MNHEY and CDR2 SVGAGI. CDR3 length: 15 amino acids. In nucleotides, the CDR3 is TGTGCCAGCAGCGACGGAGACGCGAACACCGGGGAGCTGTTTTTT. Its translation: CASSDGDANTGELFF.

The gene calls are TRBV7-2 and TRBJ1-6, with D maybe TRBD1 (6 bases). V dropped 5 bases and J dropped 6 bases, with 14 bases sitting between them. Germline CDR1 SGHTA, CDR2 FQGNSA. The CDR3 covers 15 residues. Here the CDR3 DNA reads TGTGCCAGCAGCCCAATAGGGGGGGTTAATTCACCCCTCCACTTT. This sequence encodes CASSPIGGVNSPLHF.

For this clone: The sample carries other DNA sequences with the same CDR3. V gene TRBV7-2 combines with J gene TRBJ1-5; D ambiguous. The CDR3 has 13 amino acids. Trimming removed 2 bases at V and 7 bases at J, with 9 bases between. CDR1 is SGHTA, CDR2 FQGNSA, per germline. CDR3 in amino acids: CASSLPGWQPQHF. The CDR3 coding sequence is TGTGCCAGCAGCTTACCAGGATGGCAGCCCCAGCATTTT.

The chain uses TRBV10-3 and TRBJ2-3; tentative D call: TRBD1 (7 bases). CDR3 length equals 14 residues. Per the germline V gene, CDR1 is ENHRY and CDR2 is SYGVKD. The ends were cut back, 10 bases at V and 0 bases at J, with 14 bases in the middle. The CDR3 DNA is TGTGCCACCCAGGGGGACTTTAGCACAGATACGCAGTATTTT. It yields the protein CATQGDFSTDTQYF.

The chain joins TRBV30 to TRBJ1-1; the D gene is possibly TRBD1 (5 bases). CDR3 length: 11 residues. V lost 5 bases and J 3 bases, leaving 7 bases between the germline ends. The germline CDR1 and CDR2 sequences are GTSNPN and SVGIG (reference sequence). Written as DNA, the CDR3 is TGTGCCTGGGACAGTCACACTGAAGCTTTCTTT. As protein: CAWDSHTEAFF.

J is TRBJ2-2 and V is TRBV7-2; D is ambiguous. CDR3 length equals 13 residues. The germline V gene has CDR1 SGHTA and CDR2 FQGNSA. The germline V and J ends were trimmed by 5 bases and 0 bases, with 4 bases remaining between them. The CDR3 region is CASSQTNTGELFF. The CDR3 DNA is TGTGCCAGCAGCCAGACGAACACCGGGGAGCTGTTTTTT.

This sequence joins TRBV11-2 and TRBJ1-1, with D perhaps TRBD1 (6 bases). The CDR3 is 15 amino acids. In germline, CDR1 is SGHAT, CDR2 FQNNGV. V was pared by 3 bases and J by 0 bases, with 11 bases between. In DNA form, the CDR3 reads TGTGCCAGCAGCTTTGAAGGACAGTTGAACACTGAAGCTTTCTTT. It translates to CASSFEGQLNTEAFF. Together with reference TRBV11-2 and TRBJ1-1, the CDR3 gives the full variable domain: EAGVAQSPRYKIIEKRQSVAFWCNPISGHATLYWYQQILGQGPKLLIQFQNNGVVDDSQLPKDRFSAERLKGVDSTLKIQPAKLEDSAVYLCASSFEGQLNTEAFFGQGTRLTVV.

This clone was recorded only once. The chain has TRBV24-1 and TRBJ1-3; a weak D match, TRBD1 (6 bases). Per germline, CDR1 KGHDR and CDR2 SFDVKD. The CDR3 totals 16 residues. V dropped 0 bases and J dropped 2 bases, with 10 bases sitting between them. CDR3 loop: CATSDLVQGPGNTIYF. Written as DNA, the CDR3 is TGTGCCACCAGTGATTTGGTCCAGGGGCCTGGAAACACCATATATTTT.

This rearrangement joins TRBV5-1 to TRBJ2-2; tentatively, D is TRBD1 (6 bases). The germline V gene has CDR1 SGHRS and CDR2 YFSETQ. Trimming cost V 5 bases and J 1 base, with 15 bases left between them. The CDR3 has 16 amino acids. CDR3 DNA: TGCGCCAGCAGGCATACAGGGACCTTGAACACCGGGGAGCTGTTTTTT. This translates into CASRHTGTLNTGELFF.

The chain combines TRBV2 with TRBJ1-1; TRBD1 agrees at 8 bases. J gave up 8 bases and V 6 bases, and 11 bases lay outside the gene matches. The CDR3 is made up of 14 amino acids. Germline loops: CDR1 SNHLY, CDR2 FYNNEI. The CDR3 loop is CASRRDRGAGEAFF. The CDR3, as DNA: TGTGCCAGCAGACGTGACAGGGGAGCGGGCGAAGCTTTCTTT.

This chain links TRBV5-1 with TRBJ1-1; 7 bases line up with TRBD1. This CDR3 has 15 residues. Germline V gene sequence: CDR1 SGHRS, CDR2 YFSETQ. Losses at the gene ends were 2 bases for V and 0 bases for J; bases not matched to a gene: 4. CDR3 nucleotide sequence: TGCGCCAGCAGCTTAGGGGGCACCATGAACACTGAAGCTTTCTTT. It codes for CASSLGGTMNTEAFF.

The CDR3 spells CASSLISLNPYEQYF. CDR3 bases: TGTGCCAGCAGCTTAATTTCGCTAAACCCTTACGAGCAGTACTTC. This sequence joins TRBV11-1 and TRBJ2-7; D not resolved. Germline V gene sequence: CDR1 SGHAT, CDR2 FQDESV (reference sequence). V was shortened by 2 bases and J by 4 bases, with 15 bases between the two germline ends. The CDR3 length is 15 residues.

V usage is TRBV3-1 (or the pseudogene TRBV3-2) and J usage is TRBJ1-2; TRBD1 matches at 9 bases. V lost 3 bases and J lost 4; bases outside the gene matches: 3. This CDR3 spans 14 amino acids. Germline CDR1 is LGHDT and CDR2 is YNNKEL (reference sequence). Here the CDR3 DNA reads TGTGCCAGCAGCCAGGACAGGGGCGCCTATGGCTACACCTTC. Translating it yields CASSQDRGAYGYTF.

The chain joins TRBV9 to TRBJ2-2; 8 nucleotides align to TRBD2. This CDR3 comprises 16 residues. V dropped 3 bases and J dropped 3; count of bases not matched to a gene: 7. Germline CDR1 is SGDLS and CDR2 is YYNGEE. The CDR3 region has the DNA TGTGCCAGCAGCGACGGGACTAGTACCGACACCGGGGAGCTGTTTTTT. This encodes CASSDGTSTDTGELFF.

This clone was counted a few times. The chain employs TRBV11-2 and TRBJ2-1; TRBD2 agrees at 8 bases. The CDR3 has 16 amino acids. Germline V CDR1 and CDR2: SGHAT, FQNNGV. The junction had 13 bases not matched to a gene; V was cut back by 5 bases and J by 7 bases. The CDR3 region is CASSRTSTGGRNEQFF. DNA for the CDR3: TGTGCCAGCAGCCGAACTAGCACGGGAGGGCGGAATGAGCAGTTCTTC.

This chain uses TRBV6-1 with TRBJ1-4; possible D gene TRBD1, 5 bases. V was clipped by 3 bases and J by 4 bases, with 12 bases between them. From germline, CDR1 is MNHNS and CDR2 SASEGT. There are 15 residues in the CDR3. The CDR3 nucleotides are TGTGCCAGCAGTGAGAAGTGGGGCCTTAATGAAAAACTGTTTTTT. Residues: CASSEKWGLNEKLFF.

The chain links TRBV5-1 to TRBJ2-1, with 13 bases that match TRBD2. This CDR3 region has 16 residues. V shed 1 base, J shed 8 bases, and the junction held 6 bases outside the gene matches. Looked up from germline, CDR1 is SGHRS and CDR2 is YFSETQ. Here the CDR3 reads CASSLLLAGGPHEQFF. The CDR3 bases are TGCGCCAGCAGCTTGCTACTAGCGGGAGGGCCACATGAGCAGTTCTTC. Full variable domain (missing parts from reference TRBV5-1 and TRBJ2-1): KAGVTQTPRYLIKTRGQQVTLSCSPISGHRSVSWYQQTPGQGLQFLFEYFSETQRNKGNFPGRFSGRQFSNSRSEMNVSTLELGDSALYLCASSLLLAGGPHEQFFGPGTRLTVL.